Listed below are T cell receptor beta chains from one sample, sequenced in a study of blood T cell repertoires in COVID-19. TCRdb's copy holds only in-frame clones and misses some; the assay was immunoSEQ multiplex PCR. The table lists 200,000 to 250,000 clones, approximately 80% of them singletons. The sample taken for sequencing was peripheral blood. The receptors derive from a man aged 25 to 45 with active or convalescent COVID-19. Both conserved end residues are part of each CDR3. Fields, in order: V gene, J gene, clone size, D gene, CDR3 DNA, CDR3 protein. A D gene is named only where the DNA matches it firmly. Clone sizes are given selectively: once, few, many, or a class where the clone is expanded.

TRBV2	TRBJ2-1	.	.	TGTGCCAGCGTTGCGCGGGGCCTTGGCAATGAGCAGTTCTTC	CASVARGLGNEQFF
TRBV6-5	TRBJ1-5	.	.	TGTGCCAGCACAGGAGAAGGGGGTCAGCCCCAGCATTTT	CASTGEGGQPQHF
TRBV6-2/TRBV6-3	TRBJ2-3	few	TRBD2	TGTGCCAGCAGTCAAGCCGGGACTAGCGCGGGAGGAGGTGCAGATACGCAGTATTTT	CASSQAGTSAGGGADTQYF
TRBV28	TRBJ2-1	.	.	TGTGCCAGCAGTCGAAGCCCTAGGACTCTACGACACAATGAGCAGTTCTTC	CASSRSPRTLRHNEQFF
TRBV19	TRBJ2-1	.	TRBD2	TGTGCCAGTAGTATCGGGGGACTAGCGGGAAGGTATGAGCAGTTCTTC	CASSIGGLAGRYEQFF
TRBV7-2	TRBJ2-2	.	TRBD1	TGTGCCAGCAGCTCCCGGACAGGGGGCACCGGGGAGCTGTTTTTT	CASSSRTGGTGELFF
TRBV19	TRBJ1-6	.	.	TGTGCCAGTTCTGGTCCGGGGAGAACCCTCCACTTT	CASSGPGRTLHF
TRBV5-4	TRBJ1-2	few	.	TGTGCCAGCAGCTTGGCCGAGGGAGGGAACTATGGCTACACCTTC	CASSLAEGGNYGYTF
TRBV6-2/TRBV6-3	TRBJ1-5	once	.	TGTGCCAGCAGTTATACGGTTGGGGGGGGACAGCCCCAGCATTTT	CASSYTVGGGQPQHF
TRBV10-3	TRBJ2-3	.	TRBD2	TGTGCCATCAGTGATAGCGGGGGGTCAGATACGCAGTATTTT	CAISDSGGSDTQYF
TRBV6-5	TRBJ1-4	.	.	TGTGCCAGCAGACAGGGCCCAAATGAAAAACTGTTTTTT	CASRQGPNEKLFF
TRBV28	TRBJ2-3	.	TRBD1	TGTGCCAGCAGTTCATACAGGGGGCTCACAGATACGCAGTATTTT	CASSSYRGLTDTQYF
TRBV6-5	TRBJ2-3	.	TRBD2	TGTGCCACCAGAGGGACTAGCGGGGGCTATTTT	CATRGTSGGYF
TRBV28	TRBJ1-6	.	.	TGTGCCTTCGGGGGTCCTAATTCACCCCTCCACTTT	CAFGGPNSPLHF
TRBV11-2	TRBJ2-1	once	TRBD2	TGTGCCAGCAGCTTGCTCTCTAGCGGGGTGGATGAGCAGTTCTTC	CASSLLSSGVDEQFF
TRBV30	TRBJ1-2	.	.	TGTGCCTGGAGGGGTCGGGACTTCAACTATGGCTACACCTTC	CAWRGRDFNYGYTF
TRBV6-2/TRBV6-3	TRBJ2-1	.	TRBD2	TGTGCCAGCAGTTACGGACGGTGGGGGCGAGCGGGAGGAAGCGAGCAGTTCTTC	CASSYGRWGRAGGSEQFF
TRBV11-2	TRBJ2-1	.	.	TGTGCCAGCAGCCTCCTCCGGGGCGGAGGGGAGCAGTTCTTC	CASSLLRGGGEQFF
TRBV4-1	TRBJ2-7	.	.	TGCGCCAGCAGCTACCGGGACTCCCCGGGGGAGCAGTACTTC	CASSYRDSPGEQYF
TRBV19	TRBJ2-7	.	TRBD2	TGTGCCACCCGGAGACAGGCGGGGGGCGTCTCGTACTTC	CATRRQAGGVSYF
TRBV11-3	TRBJ1-2	once	.	TGTGCCAGCAGCCGGGAGAATAACTATGGCTACACCTTC	CASSRENNYGYTF
TRBV5-1	TRBJ2-5	many	TRBD2	TGCGCCAGCAGCGGGACTAGCGGGAAAGAGACCCAGTACTTC	CASSGTSGKETQYF
TRBV6-2/TRBV6-3	TRBJ1-2	.	.	TGTGCCAGCAGTTACGGGGGCCTCAACTATGGCTACACCTTC	CASSYGGLNYGYTF
TRBV4-1	TRBJ1-1	.	.	TGCGCCAGCAGTCCCTCCGGCGGTAACACTGAAGCTTTCTTT	CASSPSGGNTEAFF
TRBV28	TRBJ2-3	.	.	TGTGCCAGCAGTTATTTAGCAGCAGATACGCAGTATTTT	CASSYLAADTQYF
TRBV11-3	TRBJ1-1	.	.	TGTGCCAGCAGCTTGACAATGAACACTGAAGCTTTCTTT	CASSLTMNTEAFF